This T cell receptor beta chain was captured by sequencing in a study of patients and donors after allogeneic stem cell transplantation. A single record per CDR3 protein comes from TCRdb applying MiXCR to the RT-PCR reads. Among 920,000 or so distinct CDR3 sequences listed, about 20% were seen once. Input material: blood, either unsorted or a sorted T cell fraction (not recorded which). The TCR sequence derives from a human donor who was either an allogeneic HSCT recipient or a stem cell or donor lymphocyte infusion donor (not recorded which). It is not recorded whose cells these are; they may come from a transplant donor.

The CDR3 spells CASSLRDGNNEQFF. CDR3 nucleotides: TGTGCCAGCAGCTTGCGGGACGGTAACAATGAGCAGTTCTTC. This chain uses TRBV5-5 with TRBJ2-1; D possibly matches TRBD1 or TRBD2 (5 bases each). Germline CDR1 is SGHKS and CDR2 is YYEKEE (reference sequence). This CDR3 spans 14 amino acids. Trimming pared 1 base from V and 5 bases from J, leaving 10 bases between. Together with reference TRBV5-5 and TRBJ2-1, the CDR3 gives the full variable domain: DAGVTQSPTHLIKTRGQQVTLRCSPISGHKSVSWYQQVLGQGPQFIFQYYEKEERGRGNFPDRFSARQFPNYSSELNVNALLLGDSALYLCASSLRDGNNEQFFGPGTRLTVL.